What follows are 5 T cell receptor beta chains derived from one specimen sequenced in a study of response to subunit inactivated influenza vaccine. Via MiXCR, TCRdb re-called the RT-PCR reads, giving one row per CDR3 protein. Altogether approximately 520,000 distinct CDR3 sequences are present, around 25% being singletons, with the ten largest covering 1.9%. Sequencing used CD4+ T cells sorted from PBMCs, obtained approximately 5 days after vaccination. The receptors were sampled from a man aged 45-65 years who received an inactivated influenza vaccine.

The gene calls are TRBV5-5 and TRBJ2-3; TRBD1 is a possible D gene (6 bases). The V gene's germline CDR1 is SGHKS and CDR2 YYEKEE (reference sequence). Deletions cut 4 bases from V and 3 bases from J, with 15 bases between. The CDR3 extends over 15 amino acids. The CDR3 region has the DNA TGTGCCAGCAGCGTACAGGGTACTTTTACAGATACGCAGTATTTT. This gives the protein CASSVQGTFTDTQYF.

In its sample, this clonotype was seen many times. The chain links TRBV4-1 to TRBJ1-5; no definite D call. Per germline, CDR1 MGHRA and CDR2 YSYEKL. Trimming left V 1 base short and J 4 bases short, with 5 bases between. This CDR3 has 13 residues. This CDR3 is CASSQVQNQPQHF. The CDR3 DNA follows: TGCGCCAGCAGCCAAGTACAAAATCAGCCCCAGCATTTT.

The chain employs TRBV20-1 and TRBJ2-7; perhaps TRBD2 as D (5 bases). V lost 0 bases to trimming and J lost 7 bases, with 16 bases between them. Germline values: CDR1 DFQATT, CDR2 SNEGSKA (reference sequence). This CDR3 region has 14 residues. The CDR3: CSARDWSTIGEQYF. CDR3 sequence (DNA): TGCAGTGCTAGAGATTGGTCGACTATAGGGGAGCAGTACTTC.

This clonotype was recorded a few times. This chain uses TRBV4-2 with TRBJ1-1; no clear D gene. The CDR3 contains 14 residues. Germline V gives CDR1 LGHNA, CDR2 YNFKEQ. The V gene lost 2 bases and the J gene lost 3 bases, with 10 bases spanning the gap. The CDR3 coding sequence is TGTGCCAGCAGCCAAAGGCAGGACTACACTGAAGCTTTCTTT. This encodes CASSQRQDYTEAFF.

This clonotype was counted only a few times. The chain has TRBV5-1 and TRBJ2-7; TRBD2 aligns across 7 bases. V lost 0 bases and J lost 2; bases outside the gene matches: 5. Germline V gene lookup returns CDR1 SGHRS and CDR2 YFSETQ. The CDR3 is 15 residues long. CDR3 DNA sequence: TGCGCCAGCAGCTTGGCCGGGAGGAAGGCCTACGAGCAGTACTTC. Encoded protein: CASSLAGRKAYEQYF. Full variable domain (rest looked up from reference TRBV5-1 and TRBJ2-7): KAGVTQTPRYLIKTRGQQVTLSCSPISGHRSVSWYQQTPGQGLQFLFEYFSETQRNKGNFPGRFSGRQFSNSRSEMNVSTLELGDSALYLCASSLAGRKAYEQYFGPGTRLTVT.